These 21 T cell receptor beta chains originate from one sample sequenced in a study of human T cells and chemical hapten exposure (dated by TCRdb to the early 2020s). Library preparation employed RACE. Data came from a NextSeq 500. Using fastp at Q25 and MiXCR, TCRdb reprocessed the public reads and kept productive beta chains. Every entry covers one CDR3 protein and lists the most common genes and DNA from its rows. The sample data list some 350,000 distinct CDR3 sequences, and around 7% of these were observed just once. The ten top clones hold around 8.2% of the sample. According to the study, the label for this sample's time point signals: patch test 1, 2 weeks after DPC sensitization. The label giving this sample's treatment or condition can be read as: therapeutic diphenylcyclopropenone sensitization with weekly scalp DPC. The input for sequencing was whole blood, taken in connection with sensitization to the hapten diphenylcyclopropenone (DPC). All receptors derive from a woman under 30 with alopecia areata. Some clones in this sample may be carry-over from other donors' samples.

The chain is built from TRBV7-8 and TRBJ2-6; D is possibly TRBD1 (7 bases). Germline V CDR1 and CDR2: SGHVS, FQNEAQ. V lost 2 bases to trimming and J lost 0 bases, with 26 bases between them. The CDR3 is made up of 22 amino acids. CDR3 loop: CASSLRRDSFYGQNSGANVLTF. The CDR3 coding sequence is TGTGCCAGCAGCTTAAGGAGGGACAGCTTCTATGGCCAAAACTCTGGGGCCAACGTCCTGACTTTC.

This clonotype was detected a few times. The chain employs TRBV2 and TRBJ1-4; TRBD1 might be the D (6 bases). V lost 2 bases and J 8 bases, leaving 12 bases between the germline ends. The CDR3 has 14 residues. Germline assignment: CDR1 SNHLY and CDR2 FYNNEI. CDR3 in amino acids: CASSERTAGEKLFF. In DNA form, the CDR3 reads TGTGCCAGCAGTGAAAGGACAGCGGGAGAAAAACTGTTTTTT.

This clonotype was found a few times. The chain has TRBV29-1 and TRBJ2-5; D is unresolved. Deletions cut 8 bases from V and 5 bases from J, with 9 bases between. Germline V CDR1 and CDR2: SQVTM, ANQGSEA. The CDR3 is 10 amino acids. CDR3 sequence (DNA): TGCAGCCCGCCCCCGGAGACCCAGTACTTC. Protein sequence: CSPPPETQYF. Together with reference TRBV29-1 and TRBJ2-5, the CDR3 gives the full variable domain: SAVISQKPSRDICQRGTSLTIQCQVDSQVTMMFWYRQQPGQSLTLIATANQGSEATYESGFVIDKFPISRPNLTFSTLTVSNMSPEDSSIYLCSPPPETQYFGPGTRLLVL.

The rearrangement links TRBV5-1 to TRBJ2-1, with 7 positions matching TRBD2. CDR1 is SGHRS, CDR2 YFSETQ, per germline. This CDR3 region has 14 residues. The trim removed 0 bases at V and 9 bases at J, leaving 6 bases unmatched. The CDR3 nucleotides are TGCGCCAGCAGCTTGGTGGCGGGGGTTGGTGAGCAGTTCTTC. It translates to CASSLVAGVGEQFF.

This clonotype was detected many times. The rearrangement joins TRBV14 to TRBJ1-3; TRBD1 is a possible D gene (6 bases). Germline loops: CDR1 SGHDN, CDR2 FVKESK. The V and J ends lost 5 bases and 4 bases respectively, with 18 bases between them. CDR3 length equals 16 residues. The CDR3 region has the DNA TGTGCCAGCAGCAAGGTTACAGGGACCGCCGGAAACACCATATATTTT. Translating it yields CASSKVTGTAGNTIYF.

A few counts support this clonotype. The chain couples TRBV28 to TRBJ2-7; D tentatively fits TRBD1 or TRBD2 (5 bases each). V was pared by 6 bases and J by 6 bases, with 21 bases between. Germline CDR1 and CDR2: MDHEN and SYDVKM. CDR3 length: 15 residues. CDR3 nucleotides: TGTGCCAGCAGCCCTACTATGAGGGGAATACGCGAGCAGTACTTC. Residues: CASSPTMRGIREQYF.

The sample holds many counts of this clonotype. The chain recombines TRBV18 with TRBJ1-4; 9 bases match TRBD1. Losses at the gene ends were 3 bases for V and 8 bases for J; bases not matched to a gene: 7. CDR3 length: 15 residues. Germline V lookup: CDR1 KGHSH, CDR2 LQKENI. Here the CDR3 reads CASSPWDREEEKLFF. CDR3 DNA sequence: TGTGCCAGCTCACCTTGGGACAGGGAGGAAGAAAAACTGTTTTTT.

The CDR3 DNA is TGCGCCAGCAGCCAAGATCCCCTTGAAGGCTACACCTTC. Translating gives CASSQDPLEGYTF. The chain couples TRBV4-1 to TRBJ1-2, with D unclear. The CDR3 covers 13 residues. Trimming cost V 0 bases and J 8 bases, with 10 bases left between them. Germline assignment: CDR1 MGHRA and CDR2 YSYEKL.

This clonotype came up many times. J is TRBJ1-2 and V is TRBV7-9; no definite D call. Germline V CDR1 and CDR2: SEHNR, FQNEAQ (reference sequence). V gave up 5 bases and J gave up 4 bases, with 11 bases separating them. This CDR3 is built from 13 residues. The DNA for the CDR3 is TGTGCCAGCAGCCGCGATCCTTTCTATGGCTACACCTTC. Its protein is CASSRDPFYGYTF.

The CDR3 DNA follows: TGTGCCAGCAGAACGGGCGGAAACACCATATATTTT. It specifies CASRTGGNTIYF. V usage is TRBV12-3 or TRBV12-4 and J usage is TRBJ1-3; no definite D call. This CDR3 has 12 amino acids. Deletions cut 6 bases from V and 4 bases from J, with 7 bases between.

This clonotype was picked up many times. This chain connects TRBV6-6 to TRBJ2-7, with D possibly TRBD1 on 6 matching bases. Germline V CDR1 and CDR2: MNHNY, SVGAGI (reference sequence). Trimming removed 10 bases at V and 3 bases at J, with 13 bases between. This CDR3 has 12 residues. CDR3: CATSRDNYEQYF. As DNA, the CDR3 is TGTGCCACCTCTCGGGACAACTACGAGCAGTACTTC.

The sample holds a few counts of this clonotype. CDR3 DNA sequence: TGTGCCACCAGACTAGCGGATCTCACCGGGGAGCTGTTTTTT. Translating it yields CATRLADLTGELFF. The J gene is TRBJ2-2, the V gene TRBV15; 8 bases align to TRBD2. Trimming cost V 6 bases and J 4 bases; bases outside gene matches: 4. The CDR3 runs 14 residues. Germline values: CDR1 LNHNV, CDR2 YYDKDF (reference sequence).

The V gene is TRBV5-1, the J gene TRBJ2-5, with 9 bases lining up with TRBD1. V lost 4 bases, J lost 8 bases, and 9 bases stayed unmatched. In germline, CDR1 is SGHRS, CDR2 YFSETQ. This CDR3 contains 14 residues. CDR3 residues: CASSTGQGLSTQYF. CDR3 nucleotide sequence: TGCGCCAGCAGCACGGGACAGGGATTATCTACCCAGTACTTC.

This clonotype was observed at least ten times. The chain uses TRBV29-1 and TRBJ1-3; D is possibly TRBD1 (6 bases). V dropped 7 bases and J dropped 0 bases, with 13 bases sitting between them. The CDR3 is 14 residues long. Germline CDR1 is SQVTM and CDR2 is ANQGSEA. CDR3 region: CSALGQSSGNTIYF. CDR3 DNA sequence: TGCAGCGCACTAGGACAGAGCTCTGGAAACACCATATATTTT.

This sequence joins TRBV9 and TRBJ1-4, with D possibly being TRBD1 (6 bases). The germline V gene has CDR1 SGDLS and CDR2 YYNGEE. V was cut by 4 bases and J by 4 bases, with 11 bases left in between. CDR3 length equals 14 residues. CDR3 sequence (DNA): TGTGCCAGCAGCCCGGACAGCAATAATGAAAAACTGTTTTTT. This codes for CASSPDSNNEKLFF.

The CDR3 loop reads CSARDTGGDSYNEQFF. The CDR3, as DNA: TGCAGTGCCAGGGATACTGGGGGGGATTCCTACAATGAGCAGTTCTTC. This rearrangement joins TRBV20-1 to TRBJ2-1, with 7 nucleotides matching TRBD2. This CDR3 spans 16 amino acids. Germline V gene data show CDR1 as DFQATT and CDR2 as SNEGSKA (reference sequence). J was trimmed by 1 base and V by 6 bases; bases with no gene match: 12.

The chain joins TRBV2 to TRBJ2-3; no reliable D call. Germline V gene data show CDR1 as SNHLY and CDR2 as FYNNEI. CDR3 length equals 15 residues. V was clipped by 3 bases and J by 3 bases, with 13 bases between them. The CDR3 coding sequence is TGTGCCAGCAGTGAGACAAGTTTTCAGACAGATACGCAGTATTTT. It translates to CASSETSFQTDTQYF.

This clonotype was seen a handful of times. The genes are TRBV13 and TRBJ1-1; 7 nucleotides match TRBD1. The germline V gene has CDR1 PRHDT and CDR2 FYEKMQ (reference sequence). J lost 2 bases, V lost 4 bases, and 7 bases had no gene match. The CDR3 has 15 amino acids. CDR3 bases: TGTGCCAGCAGCTCGTCCAGACAGGGTAACACTGAAGCTTTCTTT. Translated, it gives CASSSSRQGNTEAFF. Full variable domain (outside the CDR3, taken from reference TRBV13 and TRBJ1-1): AAGVIQSPRHLIKEKRETATLKCYPIPRHDTVYWYQQGPGQDPQFLISFYEKMQSDKGSIPDRFSAQQFSDYHSELNMSSLELGDSALYFCASSSSRQGNTEAFFGQGTRLTVV.

This clonotype showed up just a few times. V usage is TRBV3-1 and J usage is TRBJ2-5; D gene ambiguous. The CDR3 has 13 residues. With 3 bases removed from V and 4 bases from J, the gap between germline ends came to 9 bases. The germline V gene encodes CDR1 LGHDT and CDR2 YNNKEL (reference sequence). The CDR3 nucleotides are TGTGCCAGCAGCCATACAGCTTCAGAGACCCAGTACTTC. Protein: CASSHTASETQYF.

V and J are TRBV28 and TRBJ2-7; the match to TRBD2 covers 8 bases. J lost 1 base, V lost 3 bases, and 5 bases had no gene match. Germline CDR1 reads MDHEN; CDR2 reads SYDVKM. The CDR3 runs 15 residues. The CDR3 loop reads CASSFGGGESYEQYF. The CDR3 DNA reads as TGTGCCAGCAGTTTCGGGGGGGGCGAATCCTACGAGCAGTACTTC.

The count of this clonotype is one. As the CDR3 is not closed by the conserved phenylalanine or tryptophan, this likely results from a read error. CDR3 protein: CASSYLTSGPLGEQFL. CDR3 nucleotides: TGTGCCAGCAGCTACCTAACTAGCGGGCCTTTGGGGGAGCAGTTCCTC. The chain uses TRBV7-9 and TRBJ2-1, with 9 nucleotides matching TRBD2. This CDR3 is 16 amino acids long. With 4 bases clipped from V and 10 bases from J, the junction kept 14 bases outside the gene matches. CDR1 and CDR2 from the germline V gene are SEHNR and FQNEAQ (reference sequence).